These 29 T cell receptor beta chains were all obtained from the same sample, sequenced in a study of T cells in Graves' hyperthyroidism and ophthalmopathy. RNA transcripts provided the source from which TCR beta CDR3 regions were amplified. First-round RT-PCR targeting the TCR CDR3 was performed with the HTBI primer set. TCRdb analysed the multiplex PCR reads with MiXCR anew, one entry per CDR3 protein. The table records 300,000 or so distinct CDR3 sequences, 15% to 20% of them present only once. The sequencing sample was made of blood. The source is a woman in her sixties or seventies with Graves' ophthalmopathy.

The chain links TRBV5-1 to TRBJ1-6; D is unresolved. Trimming left V 0 bases short and J 4 bases short, with 8 bases between. This CDR3 has 15 residues. CDR1 SGHRS and CDR2 YFSETQ come from the germline V gene. The CDR3 DNA reads TGCGCCAGCAGCTTGGAAGGAGGATATAATTCACCCCTCCACTTT. Its translation is CASSLEGGYNSPLHF.

This clonotype was seen repeatedly, ten times or more. This chain joins TRBV4-2 and TRBJ2-1; D assignment may be TRBD1 or TRBD2 (5 bases each). Per germline, CDR1 LGHNA and CDR2 YNFKEQ. V was shortened by 4 bases and J by 9 bases, with 19 bases between the two germline ends. This CDR3 region has 15 residues. The CDR3 sequence: CASSPQRGRATEQFF. Here the CDR3 DNA reads TGTGCCAGCAGCCCCCAACGGGGCCGCGCAACTGAGCAGTTCTTC.

This clonotype was counted at least ten times. The rearrangement joins TRBV7-2 to TRBJ1-5; no firm D call. Germline V gene data show CDR1 as SGHTA and CDR2 as FQGNSA. The CDR3 totals 15 residues. V was pared by 3 bases and J by 0 bases, with 9 bases between. The CDR3 region is CASSFYRDSNQPQHF. As DNA, the CDR3 is TGTGCCAGCAGCTTTTATAGGGATAGCAATCAGCCCCAGCATTTT. Together with reference TRBV7-2 and TRBJ1-5, the CDR3 gives the full variable domain: GAGVSQSPSNKVTEKGKDVELRCDPISGHTALYWYRQSLGQGLEFLIYFQGNSAPDKSGLPSDRFSAERTGGSVSTLTIQRTQQEDSAVYLCASSFYRDSNQPQHFGDGTRLSIL.

Ten or more counts support this clonotype. This chain connects TRBV12-3 or TRBV12-4 to TRBJ1-2; 7 nucleotides align to TRBD1. CDR3 size: 14 residues. J gave up 4 bases and V 5 bases, and 7 bases lay outside the gene matches. The CDR3 region is CASSRDSLLYGYTF. The CDR3, as DNA: TGTGCCAGCAGTCGGGACAGCCTCCTCTATGGCTACACCTTC.

As concerns this clonotype: Mismatch with germline at one junction end may stem from a read error. The chain employs TRBV6-2 or TRBV6-3 and TRBJ1-5, with 9 bases that match TRBD1. The CDR3 is made up of 15 amino acids. Germline V gene data show CDR1 as MNHEY and CDR2 as SVGEGT. This CDR3 reads CASSPETGGNQLQHF. The DNA of the CDR3 is TGTGCCAGCAGTCCAGAGACAGGGGGTAATCAGCTCCAGCATTTT.

Turning to this clonotype: This may be a read error: a much more frequent sequence differs by one nucleotide. The chain couples TRBV30 to TRBJ1-5; possibly TRBD1 for D (5 bases). The germline V gene encodes CDR1 GTSNPN and CDR2 SVGIG (reference sequence). The CDR3 loop spans 11 amino acids. Trimming removed 2 bases from V and 11 bases from J, with 10 bases in between. The CDR3 is CAWSQGASQHF. CDR3 in DNA: TGTGCCTGGAGTCAGGGTGCGTCCCAGCATTTT.

The CDR3 bases are TGTGCCAGCAGTTACTCGGGTCCGGGCTATGGCTACACCTTC. Protein: CASSYSGPGYGYTF. The chain employs TRBV6-2 or TRBV6-3 and TRBJ1-2; D is undetermined. Germline CDR1 reads MNHEY; CDR2 reads SVGEGT. The CDR3 consists of 14 residues. V was pared by 0 bases and J by 4 bases, with 9 bases between.

The gene calls are TRBV6-1 and TRBJ1-6, with a possible D match to TRBD1 (5 bases). Trimming pared 8 bases from V and 7 bases from J, leaving 15 bases between. Germline CDR1 is MNHNS and CDR2 is SASEGT. The CDR3 runs 14 residues. The DNA for the CDR3 is TGTGCCAGCCGCAGCGGGACGCAGAATTCACCCCTCCACTTT. This sequence encodes CASRSGTQNSPLHF.

The V gene is TRBV18, the J gene TRBJ1-6; a possible D gene is TRBD1 (6 bases). The CDR3 spans 16 residues. Looked up from germline, CDR1 is KGHSH and CDR2 is LQKENI. V lost 5 bases and J lost 3, with 14 bases in between. CDR3 bases: TGTGCCAGCTCAAGTCGACAGGCTAGCTATAATTCACCCCTCCACTTT. This translates into CASSSRQASYNSPLHF. The full variable domain, completed using reference TRBV18 and TRBJ1-6, is NAGVMQNPRHLVRRRGQEARLRCSPMKGHSHVYWYRQLPEEGLKFMVYLQKENIIDESGMPKERFSAEFPKEGPSILRIQQVVRGDSAAYFCASSSRQASYNSPLHFGNGTRLTVT.

Here the CDR3 reads CASSRGRDTEAFF. CDR3 DNA sequence: TGTGCCAGTAGTCGTGGGAGGGACACTGAAGCTTTCTTT. The chain has TRBV19 and TRBJ1-1; D not certain. The V end was cut by 5 bases, the J end by 3 bases, with 10 bases between. Looked up from germline, CDR1 is LNHDA and CDR2 is SQIVND (reference sequence). The CDR3 loop spans 13 amino acids.

The sample holds many counts of this clonotype. DNA for the CDR3: TGTGCCAGCAGCTGGGGGACTAGCTTATCCTACGAGCAGTACTTC. Protein product: CASSWGTSLSYEQYF. The chain joins TRBV7-2 to TRBJ2-7, with TRBD2 matching 9 bases. The CDR3 consists of 15 residues. The J segment lost 1 base and the V segment lost 4 bases, leaving 5 bases of the junction unmatched. Germline CDR1 SGHTA, CDR2 FQGNSA.

This clonotype was counted a few times. This chain uses TRBV7-2 with TRBJ1-5; maybe TRBD1 (6 bases). V lost 6 bases to trimming and J lost 3 bases, with 15 bases between them. Germline V gene data show CDR1 as SGHTA and CDR2 as FQGNSA. The CDR3 loop spans 15 amino acids. The CDR3: CASSSTGGPNQPQHF. Written as DNA, the CDR3 is TGTGCCAGCAGTTCAACCGGGGGGCCCAATCAGCCCCAGCATTTT.

This clonotype occurred many times. The chain combines TRBV20-1 with TRBJ1-3; TRBD1 is a possible D gene (5 bases). This CDR3 contains 15 residues. CDR1 is DFQATT and CDR2 is SNEGSKA in the germline V gene (reference sequence). V gave up 6 bases and J gave up 1 base, with 16 bases separating them. The DNA of the CDR3 is TGCAGTGCCCATCCGGACATTCCGTCTGGAAACACCATATATTTT. Translating gives CSAHPDIPSGNTIYF.

This clonotype showed up many times. The chain couples TRBV11-2 to TRBJ2-7; 11 positions match TRBD1. The CDR3 is 17 amino acids. Germline values: CDR1 SGHAT, CDR2 FQNNGV. Germline trimming cut 0 bases from V and 0 bases from J; bases unmatched to any gene: 4. The CDR3 is CASSLDWTGGLSYEQYF. DNA for the CDR3: TGTGCCAGCAGCTTAGATTGGACAGGGGGCCTCTCCTACGAGCAGTACTTC.

This clonotype was seen only a few times. The rearrangement joins TRBV6-6 to TRBJ1-2; a weak D match, TRBD1 (5 bases). Germline CDR1 and CDR2: MNHNY and SVGAGI (reference sequence). This CDR3 contains 22 residues. With 2 bases removed from V and 2 bases from J, the gap between germline ends came to 33 bases. CDR3 loop: CASSYPSAYSHRDPSRNYGYTF. CDR3 in DNA: TGTGCCAGCAGTTACCCGTCGGCCTATTCACACCGGGACCCTTCCCGCAACTATGGCTACACCTTC.

The V call is TRBV6-2 or TRBV6-3, the J call TRBJ1-1; maybe TRBD1 (5 bases). Trimming stripped 7 bases from V and 11 bases from J, with 20 bases between. The CDR3 is 13 residues long. Germline CDR1 and CDR2: MNHEY and SVGEGT. The CDR3 sequence: CASTGHPTPRAFF. The CDR3 DNA reads as TGTGCCAGCACTGGACACCCAACCCCTCGGGCTTTCTTT.

The V and J genes are TRBV20-1 and TRBJ1-2; 8 nucleotides agree with TRBD1. Germline V CDR1 and CDR2: DFQATT, SNEGSKA (reference sequence). After removal of 5 bases from V and 7 bases from J, the junction contained 12 bases not matched to a gene. The CDR3 is made up of 14 amino acids. This chain's CDR3 is CSAGTDRAHGGYTF. DNA for the CDR3: TGCAGTGCTGGGACGGACAGGGCACATGGTGGCTACACCTTC.

This chain uses TRBV20-1 with TRBJ2-3, with 8 bases identical to TRBD2. Per germline, CDR1 DFQATT and CDR2 SNEGSKA (reference sequence). The V segment lost 1 base and the J segment 5 bases; nucleotides outside the gene matches: 8. CDR3 length: 15 residues. The CDR3 loop reads CSARAAAGVGDTQYF. Here the CDR3 DNA reads TGCAGTGCTAGAGCCGCAGCGGGAGTGGGAGATACGCAGTATTTT.

This clonotype was counted only a few times. The chain uses TRBV3-2 and TRBJ1-1. TRBV3-2 is a known pseudogene. CDR3 length: 20 residues. The CDR3 DNA follows: TGTGCCAGCAGCCAAGACCCTGGGGGAGACCAAGATTACATGAACACTGAAGCTTTCTTT. It encodes CASSQDPGGDQDYMNTEAFF.

The chain couples TRBV19 to TRBJ2-1; tentative D call: TRBD2 (5 bases). The CDR3 totals 15 residues. The germline V and J ends were trimmed by 0 bases and 8 bases, with 14 bases remaining between them. In germline, CDR1 is LNHDA, CDR2 SQIVND (reference sequence). CDR3 nucleotide sequence: TGTGCCAGTAGTATAGAGGTGGGAGACGGGGATGAGCAGTTCTTC. It codes for CASSIEVGDGDEQFF.

This clonotype was detected a few times. The V gene is TRBV19, the J gene TRBJ2-1, with 8 positions matching TRBD2. The CDR3 runs 17 residues. Per the germline V gene, CDR1 is LNHDA and CDR2 is SQIVND (reference sequence). The trim removed 3 bases at V and 1 base at J, leaving 8 bases unmatched. In nucleotides, the CDR3 is TGTGCCAGTAGTATGCCCCCGGGAGGGTTTTCCTACAATGAGCAGTTCTTC. Translation gives CASSMPPGGFSYNEQFF.

This clonotype was counted many times. J is TRBJ2-4 and V is TRBV6-5, with 11 positions matching TRBD1. Germline CDR1 is MNHEY and CDR2 is SVGAGI. Trimming at V came to 5 bases and at J to 8 bases, leaving 8 bases not matched to a gene. There are 15 residues in the CDR3. The DNA of the CDR3 is TGTGCCAGCAGTCGTACCGGGACAGGGGGGGACATTCAGTACTTC. Residues: CASSRTGTGGDIQYF.

This clonotype was counted between two and nine times. This chain joins TRBV5-6 and TRBJ2-7, with TRBD2 matching over 8 bases. This CDR3 spans 15 amino acids. The V segment lost 6 bases and the J segment 5 bases; nucleotides outside the gene matches: 13. Germline V CDR1 and CDR2: SGHDT, YYEEEE. The CDR3 reads CASTQPAGGPDEQYF. The CDR3 nucleotides read TGTGCCAGCACCCAACCGGCGGGGGGTCCGGACGAGCAGTACTTC.

This clonotype was seen repeatedly, ten times or more. The chain links TRBV7-2 to TRBJ2-1; unclear D gene. V lost 5 bases and J 10 bases, leaving 12 bases between the germline ends. Germline CDR1 SGHTA, CDR2 FQGNSA. This CDR3 is built from 12 residues. For the CDR3, the DNA is TGTGCCAGCAGCCAACTATCTTGGGAGCAGTTCTTC. Protein: CASSQLSWEQFF.

This clonotype was recorded a few times. V and J are TRBV5-1 and TRBJ2-1; TRBD2 is a possible D gene (5 bases). The CDR3 covers 14 residues. Germline V lookup: CDR1 SGHRS, CDR2 YFSETQ. Trimming took off 3 bases at V and 3 bases at J, with 10 bases between the two ends. The CDR3 sequence: CASSYSGIYNEQFF. CDR3 nucleotides: TGCGCCAGCAGCTATTCCGGGATCTACAATGAGCAGTTCTTC.

On this clonotype itself: The junction departs from the called germline gene at one end, perhaps through a read error. The V call is TRBV28, the J call TRBJ2-7; D unresolved. CDR1 is MDHEN, CDR2 SYDVKM, per germline. This CDR3 is 11 amino acids long. The CDR3 protein is CASRLGYEQYF. CDR3 sequence (DNA): TGTGCCAGCCGTTTAGGTTACGAGCAGTACTTC. Full variable domain (missing parts from reference TRBV28 and TRBJ2-7): DVKVTQSSRYLVKRTGEKVFLECVQDMDHENMFWYRQDPGLGLRLIYFSYDVKMKEKGDIPEGYSVSREKKERFSLILESASTNQTSMYLCASRLGYEQYFGPGTRLTVT.

This clonotype was found many times. J is TRBJ2-3 and V is TRBV5-1; TRBD2 might be the D (5 bases). The V end was cut by 0 bases, the J end by 6 bases, with 14 bases between. CDR3 length: 15 residues. Germline V gene lookup returns CDR1 SGHRS and CDR2 YFSETQ. This chain's CDR3 is CASSLAPGIQDTQYF. The CDR3 coding sequence is TGCGCCAGCAGCTTGGCCCCGGGGATCCAGGATACGCAGTATTTT.

The genes are TRBV19 and TRBJ2-1, with TRBD2 matching 10 bases. CDR1 LNHDA and CDR2 SQIVND come from the germline V gene (reference sequence). The CDR3 extends over 16 amino acids. V lost 4 bases, J lost 4 bases, and 7 bases stayed unmatched. CDR3 nucleotides: TGTGCCAGTAGTAGCGGACTAGCGGACGTATACAATGAGCAGTTCTTC. It translates to CASSSGLADVYNEQFF.

This clonotype was counted ten times or more. The rearrangement links TRBV28 to TRBJ2-7; possibly TRBD1 for D (6 bases). Trimming cost V 5 bases and J 6 bases, with 11 bases left between them. Looked up from germline, CDR1 is MDHEN and CDR2 is SYDVKM. The length of the CDR3 is 12 residues. Written as DNA, the CDR3 is TGTGCCAGCAGTCCGACAGGCCTCGAGCAGTACTTC. Its translation: CASSPTGLEQYF.